Below, 13 T cell receptor beta chains from the same sample are listed, as sequenced in a study. Amplification of TRBV12-4/TRBJ1-2 clonotypes used adaptor-ligated barcode primers. TCRdb reprocessed the multiplex PCR reads via MiXCR and lists one record per CDR3 protein. The sample has about 1,100 distinct CDR3 sequences, 6.5% to 8% seen once; the top ten hold more than 15%. Sequences were obtained from memory CD4+ T cells sorted from blood. This sample's subset: memory CD4+ T cells, CD4+CD45RO+CD25-. These receptor sequences come from a female donor with breast cancer.

This clonotype is deemed large (0.1 to 1%). This sequence joins TRBV12-3 or TRBV12-4 and TRBJ1-2; D may be TRBD1 (6 bases). Between the trimmed V and J ends, which lost 2 bases and 3 bases, there was a span of 7 bases. The CDR3 length is 13 residues. In DNA, the CDR3 is TGTGCCAGCAGTTTAACAGGGTACTATGGCTACACCTTC. Its protein is CASSLTGYYGYTF.

Only a few counts were recorded for this clonotype. This rearrangement joins TRBV12-3 or TRBV12-4 to TRBJ1-2, with a possible D match to TRBD1 (6 bases). V lost 5 bases and J lost 8, with 9 bases in between. This CDR3 comprises 11 residues. The CDR3 bases are TGTGCCAGCAGTACAGGGTTCGGCTACACCTTC. As protein: CASSTGFGYTF.

Sample share makes this clonotype large. V usage is TRBV12-3 or TRBV12-4 and J usage is TRBJ1-2, with no clear D. Deletions cut 1 base from V and 0 bases from J, with 3 bases between. This CDR3 is built from 13 residues. The CDR3 nucleotides read TGTGCCAGCAGTTTAGGGACTAACTATGGCTACACCTTC. Translated: CASSLGTNYGYTF.

This clonotype is medium-sized. The chain is built from TRBV12-3 or TRBV12-4 and TRBJ1-2; 10 bases are shared with TRBD1. V lost 5 bases and J lost 8; bases outside the gene matches: 5. The CDR3 runs to 13 residues. The DNA for the CDR3 is TGTGCCAGCAGTCGGGACAGGGGAAGAGGCTACACCTTC. Translating gives CASSRDRGRGYTF.

This clonotype is medium-sized. The rearrangement links TRBV12-3 or TRBV12-4 to TRBJ1-2; D gene ambiguous. Trimming took 6 bases from V and 4 from J, leaving 15 bases between them. This CDR3 spans 14 amino acids. The CDR3 protein is CASSLQPPAYGYTF. CDR3 in DNA: TGTGCCAGCAGCCTGCAACCACCGGCCTATGGCTACACCTTC.

This clonotype is labeled large (0.1 to 1%). The rearrangement joins TRBV12-3 or TRBV12-4 to TRBJ1-2; D may be TRBD1 (5 bases). The length of the CDR3 is 13 residues. The V end was cut by 2 bases, the J end by 4 bases, with 8 bases between. CDR3 DNA: TGTGCCAGCAGTTTAACGAGGGGCTATGGCTACACCTTC. As protein: CASSLTRGYGYTF.

By proportion, this clonotype is medium-sized. V usage is TRBV12-3 or TRBV12-4 and J usage is TRBJ1-2; D gene uncertain. The CDR3 is 12 amino acids. The V end was cut by 0 bases, the J end by 6 bases, with 5 bases between. The CDR3 DNA sequence: TGTGCCAGCAGTTTAGCGCGGGATGGCTACACCTTC. Its translation: CASSLARDGYTF.

By share of the sample, this clonotype is medium-sized. The chain couples TRBV12-3 or TRBV12-4 to TRBJ1-2; D not certain. Trimming pared 1 base from V and 11 bases from J, leaving 11 bases between. The length of the CDR3 is 12 residues. CDR3 in amino acids: CASSLGGSRYTF. CDR3 in DNA: TGTGCCAGCAGTTTAGGAGGGTCGCGGTACACCTTC.

By sample share, this clonotype is medium-sized. The V gene is TRBV12-3 or TRBV12-4, the J gene TRBJ1-2; D remains ambiguous. There are 13 residues in the CDR3. With 3 bases removed from V and 5 bases from J, the gap between germline ends came to 10 bases. CDR3: CASSFDRTYGYTF. In DNA form, the CDR3 reads TGTGCCAGCAGTTTCGACCGGACGTATGGCTACACCTTC.

This clonotype is categorized as large. The chain recombines TRBV12-3 or TRBV12-4 with TRBJ1-2, with TRBD1 matching over 7 bases. Trimming cost V 5 bases and J 8 bases; bases outside gene matches: 11. The CDR3 extends over 14 amino acids. CDR3 in amino acids: CASSLMTGRDGYTF. The DNA for the CDR3 is TGTGCCAGCAGTCTAATGACAGGGAGGGACGGCTACACCTTC.

This clonotype is termed medium-sized. The chain employs TRBV12-3 or TRBV12-4 and TRBJ1-2, with TRBD1 as a possible D gene (6 bases). Trimming left V 3 bases short and J 4 bases short, with 15 bases between. This CDR3 contains 15 residues. CDR3 protein: CASSLISGVVYGYTF. DNA for the CDR3: TGTGCCAGCAGTTTGATATCAGGGGTGGTCTATGGCTACACCTTC.

This clonotype qualifies as hyperexpanded. The gene calls are TRBV12-3 or TRBV12-4 and TRBJ1-2; TRBD1 agrees at 7 bases. After removal of 3 bases from V and 8 bases from J, the junction contained 6 bases not matched to a gene. The CDR3 loop spans 13 amino acids. The DNA of the CDR3 is TGTGCCAGCAGTTTCCCCGACAGGGAGGGCTACACCTTC. This gives the protein CASSFPDREGYTF.

This clonotype is medium-sized within its sample. The chain joins TRBV12-3 or TRBV12-4 to TRBJ1-2; perhaps TRBD1 as D (5 bases). The CDR3 is 17 residues long. V gave up 8 bases and J gave up 4 bases, with 26 bases separating them. The CDR3 DNA reads as TGTGCCAGCTATAGGGCTCTAAGTACGTTAAGGGGCTATGGCTACACCTTC. This translates into CASYRALSTLRGYGYTF.